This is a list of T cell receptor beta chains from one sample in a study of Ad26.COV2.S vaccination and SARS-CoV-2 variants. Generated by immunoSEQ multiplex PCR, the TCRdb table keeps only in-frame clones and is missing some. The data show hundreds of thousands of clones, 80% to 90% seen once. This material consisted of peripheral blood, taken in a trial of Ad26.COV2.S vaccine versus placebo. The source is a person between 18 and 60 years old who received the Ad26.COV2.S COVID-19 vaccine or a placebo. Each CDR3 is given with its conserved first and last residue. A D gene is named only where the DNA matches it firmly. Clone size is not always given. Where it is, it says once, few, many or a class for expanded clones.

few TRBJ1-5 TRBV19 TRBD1 CASSILAGGNQPQHF TGTGCCAGTAGTATACTGGCAGGGGGAAATCAGCCCCAGCATTTT
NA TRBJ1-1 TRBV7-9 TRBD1 CASSFMGQGSTEAFF TGTGCCAGCAGCTTTATGGGACAGGGGTCCACTGAAGCTTTCTTT
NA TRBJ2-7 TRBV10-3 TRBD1 CAISPGQGAYEQYF TGTGCCATCAGCCCGGGACAGGGAGCCTACGAGCAGTACTTC
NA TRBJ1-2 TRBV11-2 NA CASSAGHRYGYTF TGTGCCAGCAGCGCCGGACATCGGTATGGCTACACCTTC
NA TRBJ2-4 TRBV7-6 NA CASSLVSTMPNIQYF TGTGCCAGCAGCTTAGTTAGCACCATGCCAAACATTCAGTACTTC
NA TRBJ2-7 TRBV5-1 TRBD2 CASSPAGGGRAVEQYF TGCGCCAGCAGCCCGGCTGGCGGCGGGAGGGCGGTTGAGCAGTACTTC
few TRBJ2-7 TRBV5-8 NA CASSLWYRDYEQYF TGTGCCAGCAGCTTGTGGTATCGGGACTACGAGCAGTACTTC
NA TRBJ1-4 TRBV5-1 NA CASSGTGTDEKLFF TGCGCCAGCAGCGGAACCGGGACCGACGAAAAACTGTTTTTT
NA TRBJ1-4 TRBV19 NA CASSTALFATNEKLFF TGTGCCAGTAGTACGGCCTTGTTTGCAACTAATGAAAAACTGTTTTTT
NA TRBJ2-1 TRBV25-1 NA CASSDSDTRSYNEQFF TGTGCCAGCAGTGATTCCGACACTCGCTCCTACAATGAGCAGTTCTTC
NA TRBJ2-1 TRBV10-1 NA CASSESFLGQGRYNEQFF TGCGCCAGCAGTGAGTCGTTTTTGGGTCAGGGGCGCTACAATGAGCAGTTCTTC
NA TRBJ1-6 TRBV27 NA CASSPGHLRTNSPLHF TGTGCCAGCAGCCCAGGCCATCTCCGGACGAATTCACCCCTCCACTTT
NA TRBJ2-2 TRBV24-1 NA CATSETGATGELFF TGTGCCACCAGTGAAACGGGGGCAACCGGGGAGCTGTTTTTT
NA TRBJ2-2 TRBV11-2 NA CASGLRQTTGELFF TGTGCCAGCGGTCTTCGGCAGACCACCGGGGAGCTGTTTTTT
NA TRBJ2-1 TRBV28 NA CASSLWSGSRGEQFF TGTGCCAGCAGTTTGTGGAGCGGCAGTAGGGGTGAGCAGTTCTTC
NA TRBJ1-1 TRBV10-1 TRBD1 CASRDRGHDTEAFF TGCGCCAGCAGGGACAGGGGGCATGACACTGAAGCTTTCTTT
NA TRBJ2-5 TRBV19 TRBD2 CASSMAASGSRKETQYF TGTGCCAGTAGTATGGCGGCTAGCGGGAGCCGGAAAGAGACCCAGTACTTC
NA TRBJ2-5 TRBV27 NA CASSPRAGEETQYF TGTGCCAGCAGTCCCCGGGCAGGGGAGGAGACCCAGTACTTC
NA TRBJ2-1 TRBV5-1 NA CASSPPPGLTYNEQFF TGCGCCAGCAGCCCCCCCCCGGGACTTACCTACAATGAGCAGTTCTTC
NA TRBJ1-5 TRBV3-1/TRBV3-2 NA CASSHRPDSNQPQHF TGTGCCAGCAGCCATCGTCCCGATAGCAATCAGCCCCAGCATTTT
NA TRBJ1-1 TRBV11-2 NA CASSPDVGTEAFF TGTGCCAGCAGCCCAGATGTCGGCACTGAAGCTTTCTTT
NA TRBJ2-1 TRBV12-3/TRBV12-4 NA CASSFRAEQFF TGTGCCAGCAGTTTTCGGGCTGAGCAGTTCTTC
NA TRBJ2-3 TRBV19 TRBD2 CASSTLAGRLDTQYF TGTGCCAGTAGTACTTTAGCGGGGCGCTTAGATACGCAGTATTTT
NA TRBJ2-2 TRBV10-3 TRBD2 CAISGTSGGTNTGELFF TGTGCCATCAGTGGTACTAGCGGGGGGACGAACACCGGGGAGCTGTTTTTT